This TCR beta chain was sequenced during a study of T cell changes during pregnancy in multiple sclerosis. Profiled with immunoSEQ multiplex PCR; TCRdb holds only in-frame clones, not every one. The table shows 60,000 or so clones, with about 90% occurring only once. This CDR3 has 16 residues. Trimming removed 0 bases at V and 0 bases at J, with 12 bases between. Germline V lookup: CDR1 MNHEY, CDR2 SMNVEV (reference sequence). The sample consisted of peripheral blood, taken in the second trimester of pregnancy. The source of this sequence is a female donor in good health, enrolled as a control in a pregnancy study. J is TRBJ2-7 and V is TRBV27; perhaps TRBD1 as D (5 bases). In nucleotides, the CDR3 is TGTGCCAGCAGTTTATCGCCAGGGTTGAACTCCTACGAGCAGTACTTC. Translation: CASSLSPGLNSYEQYF.